This T cell receptor (beta chain) was sequenced for a study of shared clonotypes between healthy human individuals. Researchers partitioned CD4+ cells into CD45RA+ naive and CD45RA-negative memory subsets. Assay execution took place at the deep level. Only in-frame clones appear in the TCRdb table, and some are missing; sequencing was by immunoSEQ multiplex PCR. The table records 1.6 million or so clones, 96% of them present only once. V was trimmed by 4 bases and J by 2 bases, leaving 11 bases between them. Looked up from germline, CDR1 is KGHSH and CDR2 is LQKENI. The CDR3 runs 14 residues. The sequence was collected from a man aged 25 to 40 in good health. The chain combines TRBV18 with TRBJ2-5; no clear D gene. The specimen sequenced was naive CD4+ T cells sorted from blood. Subset meaning: CD45RA+ positively selected. This chain's CDR3 is CASSLTELQETQYF. CDR3 DNA: TGTGCCAGCTCACTTACGGAGTTGCAAGAGACCCAGTACTTC.